The 26 T cell receptor beta chains below were found in one sample sequenced in a study of cytomegalovirus exposure and HLA in healthy donors (dated by TCRdb to about 2017). Library construction relied on the immunoSEQ multiplex PCR assay. A mixture of 60 forward primers for TCR Vbeta segments and 13 reverse primers for TCR Jbeta segments was used in the multiplex PCR. As stored in TCRdb, this immuneACCESS dataset retains in-frame rearrangements with V and J assigned. A fraction of the clones does not appear; measured against another copy, unresolved V genes explain less than half of the discrepancy, and the remainder lacks a known reason. The sample includes around 150,000 clones, with around four fifths observed a single time. Of the sample, roughly 2% falls within the top ten clones. The sample taken for sequencing was PBMCs. The receptors were sampled from a man aged 25-40 years in good health and CMV-seronegative.

This chain connects TRBV6-5 to TRBJ1-1; 7 bases line up with TRBD1. The V gene's germline CDR1 is MNHEY and CDR2 SVGAGI. After removal of 6 bases from V and 9 bases from J, the junction contained 10 bases not matched to a gene. This CDR3 contains 13 residues. The CDR3: CASRRPGQLKAFF. CDR3 bases: TGTGCCAGCAGGAGGCCGGGACAGCTAAAAGCTTTCTTT.

The table lists this clone with a few counts. The V and J genes are TRBV4-2 and TRBJ1-1; D possibly corresponds to TRBD1 (5 bases). V was shortened by 1 base and J by 1 base, with 10 bases between the two germline ends. The CDR3 is 15 residues long. CDR1 and CDR2 from the germline V gene are LGHNA and YNFKEQ. In DNA, the CDR3 is TGTGCCAGCAGCCAAGGGCAGGGAGGGAACACTGAAGCTTTCTTT. Its translation is CASSQGQGGNTEAFF.

This clone was seen a handful of times. The chain combines TRBV19 with TRBJ1-3; no firm D call. V was pared by 7 bases and J by 2 bases, with 12 bases between. This CDR3 has 14 amino acids. Germline CDR1 and CDR2: LNHDA and SQIVND (reference sequence). The CDR3 protein is CASKRSLPGNTIYF. The CDR3 DNA reads TGTGCCAGTAAGAGGTCCCTCCCTGGAAACACCATATATTTT.

The V gene is TRBV7-8, the J gene TRBJ1-5; D ambiguous. Germline CDR1 is SGHVS and CDR2 is FQNEAQ. V was clipped by 7 bases and J by 0 bases, with 7 bases between them. This CDR3 comprises 13 residues. The CDR3 spells CASNQNSNQPQHF. CDR3 nucleotide sequence: TGTGCCAGCAATCAGAATAGCAATCAGCCCCAGCATTTT.

The genes are TRBV27 and TRBJ2-7, with a weak D call TRBD1 (6 bases). CDR3 length: 13 residues. Germline V gives CDR1 MNHEY, CDR2 SMNVEV (reference sequence). V lost 2 bases and J 3 bases, leaving 8 bases between the germline ends. The CDR3 spells CASSLQGYYEQYF. The DNA of the CDR3 is TGTGCCAGCAGTTTACAGGGGTACTACGAGCAGTACTTC.

V and J are TRBV5-8 and TRBJ2-5, with 14 bases matching TRBD2. J gave up 5 bases and V 5 bases, and 5 bases lay outside the gene matches. CDR1 is SGHTS and CDR2 is YDEGEE in the germline V gene. This CDR3 is built from 15 residues. CDR3 bases: TGTGCCAGCAGGACTAGCGGGGGGGCGTCTGAGACCCAGTACTTC. It codes for CASRTSGGASETQYF. Together with reference TRBV5-8 and TRBJ2-5, the CDR3 gives the full variable domain: EAGVTQSPTHLIKTRGQQATLRCSPISGHTSVYWYQQALGLGLQFLLWYDEGEERNRGNFPPRFSGRQFPNYSSELNVNALELEDSALYLCASRTSGGASETQYFGPGTRLLVL.

The CDR3 spells CASSESQRGRVPWGTEAFF. The CDR3 nucleotides read TGCGCCAGCAGTGAGTCACAAAGGGGGAGGGTCCCTTGGGGCACTGAAGCTTTCTTT. The V and J genes are TRBV10-1 and TRBJ1-1; tentatively, D is TRBD1 (6 bases). Trimming cost V 0 bases and J 4 bases, with 24 bases left between them. CDR1 is WNHNN and CDR2 is SYGVQD in the germline V gene (reference sequence). This CDR3 is built from 19 residues.

V usage is TRBV2 and J usage is TRBJ2-1, with D possibly being TRBD1 (5 bases). From germline, CDR1 is SNHLY and CDR2 FYNNEI. V gave up 2 bases and J gave up 3 bases, with 8 bases separating them. This CDR3 is 14 amino acids long. CDR3 in amino acids: CASSERGLYNEQFF. As DNA, the CDR3 is TGTGCCAGCAGTGAAAGGGGCCTCTACAATGAGCAGTTCTTC.

The chain employs TRBV19 and TRBJ2-6, with D unclear. CDR3 length: 12 residues. The germline V and J ends were trimmed by 9 bases and 0 bases, with 3 bases remaining between them. Germline V gives CDR1 LNHDA, CDR2 SQIVND (reference sequence). The CDR3 nucleotides read TGTGCCAGCAGCTCTGGGGCCAACGTCCTGACTTTC. Translated, it gives CASSSGANVLTF.

The chain links TRBV28 to TRBJ1-2; 7 bases are a match to TRBD1. The V gene's germline CDR1 is MDHEN and CDR2 SYDVKM. Trimming at V came to 6 bases and at J to 5 bases, leaving 9 bases not matched to a gene. CDR3 length equals 14 residues. Here the CDR3 DNA reads TGTGCCAGCAGACCGGGACAGTCAACGTATGGCTACACCTTC. This translates into CASRPGQSTYGYTF.

V is TRBV6-5 and J is TRBJ1-2; the match to TRBD1 covers 7 bases. Germline values: CDR1 MNHEY, CDR2 SVGAGI. V lost 6 bases and J lost 4; bases outside the gene matches: 11. CDR3 length: 15 amino acids. CDR3 region: CASSVAYRGGYGYTF. CDR3 sequence (DNA): TGTGCCAGCAGCGTCGCTTACAGGGGAGGCTATGGCTACACCTTC.

This clone was detected only once. The V gene is TRBV6-5, the J gene TRBJ2-7, with a tentative D call TRBD1 (5 bases). Trimming shortened V by 8 bases and J by 0 bases, and 8 bases separated the two germline ends. CDR1 is MNHEY, CDR2 SVGAGI, per germline. The CDR3 consists of 12 residues. Written as DNA, the CDR3 is TGTGCCAGCGGGGCGAGCTCCTACGAGCAGTACTTC. This translates into CASGASSYEQYF.

The gene calls are TRBV5-1 and TRBJ2-7; 8 bases align to TRBD2. The CDR3 contains 15 residues. Germline CDR1 and CDR2: SGHRS and YFSETQ. V shed 0 bases, J shed 3 bases, and the junction held 5 bases outside the gene matches. CDR3 sequence: CASSLDPAGVYEQYF. CDR3 bases: TGCGCCAGCAGCTTGGATCCAGCGGGGGTCTACGAGCAGTACTTC.

This chain joins TRBV6-5 and TRBJ1-2; D not resolved. The CDR3 runs to 14 residues. Trimming pared 2 bases from V and 2 bases from J, leaving 9 bases between. CDR1 is MNHEY, CDR2 SVGAGI, per germline. This CDR3 is CASSYRRGNYGYTF. The CDR3 nucleotides are TGTGCCAGCAGTTACCGGCGGGGAAACTATGGCTACACCTTC.

The gene calls are TRBV29-1 and TRBJ1-2; 7 bases agree with TRBD1. CDR1 SQVTM and CDR2 ANQGSEA come from the germline V gene. The CDR3 length is 16 residues. J lost 4 bases, V lost 8 bases, and 19 bases had no gene match. Here the CDR3 reads CSIQSAGQRGSYGYTF. The DNA of the CDR3 is TGCAGCATCCAGTCCGCGGGACAGCGAGGGTCCTATGGCTACACCTTC.

The chain links TRBV28 to TRBJ2-7; D is uncertain. Trimming removed 2 bases from V and 3 bases from J, with 8 bases in between. CDR1 is MDHEN, CDR2 SYDVKM, per germline. CDR3 size: 13 residues. CDR3 in amino acids: CASSLRYSYEQYF. CDR3 sequence (DNA): TGTGCCAGCAGTTTACGTTACAGCTACGAGCAGTACTTC.

The chain recombines TRBV18 with TRBJ2-1; perhaps TRBD2 as D (6 bases). The germline V and J ends were trimmed by 3 bases and 5 bases, with 8 bases remaining between them. Germline CDR1 and CDR2: KGHSH and LQKENI. The CDR3 covers 13 residues. The CDR3 protein is CASSPGGNNEQFF. Here the CDR3 DNA reads TGTGCCAGCTCACCGGGAGGTAACAATGAGCAGTTCTTC. The full variable domain, completed using reference TRBV18 and TRBJ2-1, is NAGVMQNPRHLVRRRGQEARLRCSPMKGHSHVYWYRQLPEEGLKFMVYLQKENIIDESGMPKERFSAEFPKEGPSILRIQQVVRGDSAAYFCASSPGGNNEQFFGPGTRLTVL.

V gene TRBV19 combines with J gene TRBJ2-1; D possibly corresponds to TRBD1 (6 bases). Trimming removed 7 bases from V and 9 bases from J, with 10 bases in between. Germline values: CDR1 LNHDA, CDR2 SQIVND (reference sequence). The CDR3 has 11 residues. CDR3 amino acids: CASTQGSEQFF. For the CDR3, the DNA is TGTGCCAGTACGCAGGGGAGTGAGCAGTTCTTC.

The chain joins TRBV2 to TRBJ2-2; 9 bases map to TRBD2. Unmatched junction bases numbered 4, after V lost 3 bases and J lost 8 bases. The CDR3 consists of 14 residues. CDR1 is SNHLY and CDR2 is FYNNEI in the germline V gene. CDR3 region: CASSETSGRGELFF. The CDR3 region has the DNA TGTGCCAGCAGTGAGACTAGCGGTAGGGGGGAGCTGTTTTTT.

The rearrangement uses TRBV6-1 and TRBJ1-5, with D possibly being TRBD1 (6 bases). Looked up from germline, CDR1 is MNHNS and CDR2 is SASEGT. There are 15 residues in the CDR3. V shed 9 bases and J shed 3 bases, with 18 bases lying between them. CDR3 DNA sequence: TGTGCCAGGCCGCTCCGACAGGTCGCCAATCAGCCCCAGCATTTT. Its translation: CARPLRQVANQPQHF.

This chain uses TRBV6-6 with TRBJ2-2, with D hard to call. The CDR3 is 12 amino acids. V dropped 0 bases and J dropped 9 bases, with 5 bases sitting between them. CDR1 and CDR2 (germline): MNHNY, SVGAGI (reference sequence). The CDR3 here is CASSYSYRELFF. The CDR3, as DNA: TGTGCCAGCAGTTACTCCTACCGGGAGCTGTTTTTT.

The J gene is TRBJ1-5, the V gene TRBV2, with 7 bases matching TRBD1. The CDR3 extends over 16 amino acids. The V segment lost 5 bases and the J segment 0 bases; nucleotides outside the gene matches: 7. The germline V gene has CDR1 SNHLY and CDR2 FYNNEI. Written as DNA, the CDR3 is TGTGCCAGCAGTCCATACAGGGGATATAGCAATCAGCCCCAGCATTTT. This sequence encodes CASSPYRGYSNQPQHF.

This clone was recorded a few times. The rearrangement uses TRBV19 and TRBJ1-1; the match to TRBD1 covers 7 bases. The germline V gene has CDR1 LNHDA and CDR2 SQIVND (reference sequence). This CDR3 spans 15 amino acids. Losses at the gene ends were 4 bases for V and 1 base for J; bases not matched to a gene: 6. This CDR3 is CASSKTGWANTEAFF. In DNA, the CDR3 is TGTGCCAGTAGTAAGACAGGGTGGGCGAACACTGAAGCTTTCTTT.

V is TRBV6-6 and J is TRBJ2-7, with 11 bases that match TRBD2. Germline lookup yields CDR1 MNHNY and CDR2 SVGAGI (reference sequence). The CDR3 is made up of 15 amino acids. J lost 2 bases, V lost 6 bases, and 6 bases had no gene match. The CDR3 reads CASRFGTSGTYEQYF. Here the CDR3 DNA reads TGTGCCAGCAGATTTGGGACTAGCGGTACCTACGAGCAGTACTTC.

V gene TRBV7-3 combines with J gene TRBJ1-4; the D is unclear. The CDR3 sequence is 18 residues long. The germline V gene encodes CDR1 SGHTA and CDR2 FQGTGA. V dropped 4 bases and J dropped 6 bases, with 24 bases sitting between them. CDR3 in DNA: TGTGCCAGCAGCTCATCACCCCCTGGTGGAGGCGGGGATGAAAAACTGTTTTTT. This sequence encodes CASSSSPPGGGGDEKLFF. Drawing the rest from reference TRBV7-3 and TRBJ1-4, the complete variable domain is GAGVSQTPSNKVTEKGKYVELRCDPISGHTALYWYRQSLGQGPEFLIYFQGTGAADDSGLPNDRFFAVRPEGSVSTLKIQRTERGDSAVYLCASSSSPPGGGGDEKLFFGSGTQLSVL.

This rearrangement joins TRBV6-4 to TRBJ1-6; D perhaps matches TRBD1 (6 bases). The germline V gene encodes CDR1 MRHNA and CDR2 SNTAGT. V lost 0 bases and J 8 bases, leaving 8 bases between the germline ends. The CDR3 runs to 14 residues. The CDR3 region is CASSDSGAHSPLHF. Here the CDR3 DNA reads TGTGCCAGCAGTGACTCGGGGGCGCATTCACCCCTCCACTTT.